This T cell receptor beta chain was recorded in a study of blood T cell repertoires in COVID-19. This CDR3 contains 15 residues. J gave up 5 bases and V 0 bases, and 2 bases lay outside the gene matches. The V gene's germline CDR1 is SGHKS and CDR2 YYEKEE (reference sequence). Measured with immunoSEQ multiplex PCR; TCRdb has only the in-frame clones, and not every one. This sample has about 74,000 clones; about four fifths occur once, and the top ten carry roughly 15%. The genes are TRBV5-5 and TRBJ2-2, with 9 bases lining up with TRBD2. The sequence derives from a human donor in a cohort sampled during active COVID-19. What was sequenced was peripheral blood. The CDR3 DNA sequence: TGTGCCAGCAGCTTGGGTCTAGCGGGGACCGGGGAGCTGTTTTTT. It specifies CASSLGLAGTGELFF.